The 20 T cell receptor beta chains in this list originate from one sample, sequenced in a study of blood T cells in healthy people across ages. The second PCR ran roughly 7 to 12 cycles with a sample-barcoded 5' primer and J-beta primers. One entry per CDR3 protein, called by TCRdb with MiXCR from the 5' RACE reads. The table lists just over 800,000 distinct CDR3 sequences, around 62% of them singletons, with about a quarter in the top ten. Sequenced: blood. Every receptor here comes from a man aged 30 to 45 in good health.

This clonotype was observed a few times. The rearrangement joins TRBV15 to TRBJ1-2, with D unclear. Trimming shortened V by 8 bases and J by 3 bases, and 16 bases separated the two germline ends. Germline assignment: CDR1 LNHNV and CDR2 YYDKDF (reference sequence). The CDR3 contains 14 residues. The CDR3 sequence: CATLRTVGDYGYTF. The CDR3 DNA follows: TGTGCCACCTTGCGAACCGTCGGTGACTATGGCTACACCTTC.

The chain joins TRBV6-6 to TRBJ2-3; a weak D match, TRBD1 (6 bases). CDR1 and CDR2 (germline): MNHNY, SVGAGI (reference sequence). With 5 bases removed from V and 0 bases from J, the gap between germline ends came to 9 bases. This CDR3 is built from 14 residues. The CDR3 DNA reads TGTGCCAGCAGTCGACAGGAAAGCACAGATACGCAGTATTTT. It translates to CASSRQESTDTQYF.

The chain uses TRBV7-2 and TRBJ2-7; the D gene is possibly TRBD2 (5 bases). The last part of the DNA fits TRBJ2-5 better; the J call may be wrong. The CDR3 totals 14 residues. The germline gives CDR1 SGHTA, CDR2 FQGNSA. In nucleotides, the CDR3 is TGTGCCAGCAGCTTGGACTCCTCCCGGGGGACCCAGTACTTC. It yields the protein CASSLDSSRGTQYF.

This chain joins TRBV6-4 and TRBJ2-1; 10 positions agree with TRBD2. Per germline, CDR1 MRHNA and CDR2 SNTAGT. The CDR3 sequence is 15 residues long. Trimming at V came to 2 bases and at J to 2 bases, leaving 0 bases not matched to a gene. CDR3 protein: CASSDGTSAYNEQFF. CDR3 in DNA: TGTGCCAGCAGTGACGGGACTAGCGCCTACAATGAGCAGTTCTTC.

This clonotype was seen a handful of times. CDR3 nucleotide sequence: TGTGCCAGCAGCTTAGCTCCGCAGGGGGAGATTCTGTACGAGCAGTACTTC. It specifies CASSLAPQGEILYEQYF. The chain joins TRBV7-8 to TRBJ2-7; 7 bases align to TRBD1. Losses at the gene ends were 0 bases for V and 4 bases for J; bases not matched to a gene: 12. Germline V CDR1 and CDR2: SGHVS, FQNEAQ. This CDR3 is 17 amino acids long.

V is TRBV6-1 and J is TRBJ1-5; 8 bases fit TRBD1. The V gene's germline CDR1 is MNHNS and CDR2 SASEGT. The CDR3 loop spans 13 amino acids. Trimming cost V 7 bases and J 4 bases; bases outside gene matches: 3. CDR3 protein: CASTTGGNQPQHF. The CDR3 DNA is TGTGCCAGCACCACAGGGGGTAATCAGCCCCAGCATTTT.

This rearrangement joins TRBV6-5 to TRBJ2-1; D is possibly TRBD1 (5 bases). Germline-derived CDR1 and CDR2 are MNHEY and SVGAGI. The CDR3 runs 15 residues. Trimming removed 5 bases at V and 0 bases at J, with 11 bases between. CDR3 bases: TGTGCCAGCAGTCCGGACATCAGCTCCTACAATGAGCAGTTCTTC. It specifies CASSPDISSYNEQFF.

V is TRBV29-1 and J is TRBJ2-1; D might be TRBD2 (5 bases). Between the trimmed V and J ends, which lost 7 bases and 3 bases, there was a span of 16 bases. The CDR3 spans 14 residues. CDR1 and CDR2 (germline): SQVTM, ANQGSEA. In DNA, the CDR3 is TGCAGCGGTTCGGGAAGGGTAGTCTACAATGAGCAGTTCTTC. Translated, it gives CSGSGRVVYNEQFF.

This rearrangement joins TRBV20-1 to TRBJ2-7; 8 nucleotides line up with TRBD1. The trim removed 5 bases at V and 1 base at J, leaving 16 bases unmatched. The V gene's germline CDR1 is DFQATT and CDR2 SNEGSKA (reference sequence). The CDR3 is 17 residues long. The chain's CDR3 is CSAGSASGTGVSYEQYF. In DNA form, the CDR3 reads TGCAGTGCTGGGAGCGCCTCCGGGACAGGAGTTTCCTACGAGCAGTACTTC.

V and J are TRBV6-1 and TRBJ2-6; 7 bases are shared with TRBD2. The CDR3 runs to 15 residues. CDR1 is MNHNS, CDR2 SASEGT, per germline. V lost 4 bases to trimming and J lost 0 bases; unmatched junction nucleotides: 0. CDR3 protein: CASSGGGSGANVLTF. The CDR3, as DNA: TGTGCCAGCAGTGGGGGGGGCTCTGGGGCCAACGTCCTGACTTTC.

This clonotype was picked up a small number of times. This chain joins TRBV7-2 and TRBJ2-7, with D maybe TRBD2 (6 bases). V dropped 2 bases and J dropped 1 base, with 12 bases sitting between them. Germline values: CDR1 SGHTA, CDR2 FQGNSA. CDR3 size: 15 residues. The CDR3 bases are TGTGCCAGCAGCTTACAAGGGCTAGCGTCCTACGAGCAGTACTTC. Its translation is CASSLQGLASYEQYF.

This clonotype is a singleton in its sample. V gene TRBV4-3 combines with J gene TRBJ2-2, with D perhaps matching TRBD2 (6 bases). From germline, CDR1 is LGHNA and CDR2 YSLEER. The CDR3 contains 17 residues. Trimming shortened V by 0 bases and J by 5 bases, and 16 bases separated the two germline ends. Here the CDR3 reads CASSQDWGGDTTGELFF. The DNA for the CDR3 is TGCGCCAGCAGCCAAGATTGGGGCGGGGATACGACCGGGGAGCTGTTTTTT.

The CDR3 region has the DNA TGTGCCAGCAGCTTAATCAGCGGGGACGAGCAGTACTTC. It is translated as CASSLISGDEQYF. The rearrangement links TRBV13 to TRBJ2-7; TRBD2 aligns across 7 bases. This CDR3 is built from 13 residues. J lost 5 bases, V lost 2 bases, and 3 bases had no gene match. CDR1 is PRHDT and CDR2 is FYEKMQ in the germline V gene (reference sequence). The full variable domain, completed using reference TRBV13 and TRBJ2-7, is AAGVIQSPRHLIKEKRETATLKCYPIPRHDTVYWYQQGPGQDPQFLISFYEKMQSDKGSIPDRFSAQQFSDYHSELNMSSLELGDSALYFCASSLISGDEQYFGPGTRLTVT.

This clonotype has only a few counts. J is TRBJ2-7 and V is TRBV9; D is perhaps TRBD1 or TRBD2 (5 bases each). V dropped 0 bases and J dropped 5 bases, with 12 bases sitting between them. Per the germline V gene, CDR1 is SGDLS and CDR2 is YYNGEE. There are 14 residues in the CDR3. The CDR3 loop reads CASSVEGSGHEQYF. The DNA of the CDR3 is TGTGCCAGCAGCGTAGAGGGGAGCGGACACGAGCAGTACTTC.

The chain links TRBV7-2 to TRBJ2-7; D gene unclear. Trimming took off 8 bases at V and 0 bases at J, with 8 bases between the two ends. This CDR3 has 12 residues. The germline gives CDR1 SGHTA, CDR2 FQGNSA. This CDR3 reads CASCQDSYEQYF. As DNA, the CDR3 is TGTGCCAGCTGCCAGGACTCCTACGAGCAGTACTTC. Looking up the rest from reference TRBV7-2 and TRBJ2-7 gives the full variable domain: GAGVSQSPSNKVTEKGKDVELRCDPISGHTALYWYRQSLGQGLEFLIYFQGNSAPDKSGLPSDRFSAERTGGSVSTLTIQRTQQEDSAVYLCASCQDSYEQYFGPGTRLTVT.

The gene calls are TRBV7-3 and TRBJ2-1, with TRBD2 identical over 14 bases. This CDR3 spans 17 amino acids. V shed 5 bases, J shed 4 bases, and the junction held 7 bases outside the gene matches. Germline assignment: CDR1 SGHTA and CDR2 FQGTGA. CDR3 sequence (DNA): TGTGCCAGCAGCAGAGGGACTAGCGGGGGACTTTACAATGAGCAGTTCTTC. Encoded protein: CASSRGTSGGLYNEQFF.

The rearrangement uses TRBV20-1 and TRBJ1-4; D is ambiguous. V lost 6 bases to trimming and J lost 0 bases, with 11 bases between them. CDR1 and CDR2 (germline): DFQATT, SNEGSKA (reference sequence). CDR3 length: 14 amino acids. CDR3 sequence: CSAPAGTTNEKLFF. The CDR3 region has the DNA TGCAGTGCACCCGCGGGGACAACTAATGAAAAACTGTTTTTT.

The chain couples TRBV2 to TRBJ2-7, with D uncertain. Germline lookup yields CDR1 SNHLY and CDR2 FYNNEI. This CDR3 contains 15 residues. V was cut by 7 bases and J by 7 bases, with 23 bases left in between. DNA of the CDR3: TGTGCCAGCATTGGAACAGCCTCCCCCGACGTGGAGCAGTACTTC. Translated: CASIGTASPDVEQYF.

This clonotype was detected only a few times. This chain joins TRBV6-5 and TRBJ2-7; perhaps D is TRBD1 or TRBD2 (5 bases each). Germline V lookup: CDR1 MNHEY, CDR2 SVGAGI. The V end was cut by 4 bases, the J end by 2 bases, with 12 bases between. CDR3 size: 14 residues. The CDR3 coding sequence is TGTGCCAGCAGTTCGGGACCCGGGGCCTACGAGCAGTACTTC. Translated, it gives CASSSGPGAYEQYF.

This clonotype has a count of ten or more. The chain couples TRBV4-2 to TRBJ2-1; 8 bases agree with TRBD2. V was clipped by 4 bases and J by 6 bases; unmatched bases: 8. The CDR3 extends over 15 amino acids. Germline lookup yields CDR1 LGHNA and CDR2 YNFKEQ. The CDR3 reads CASSPPGGGSNEQFF. The CDR3, as DNA: TGTGCCAGCAGCCCCCCCGGCGGGGGGAGCAATGAGCAGTTCTTC.